This T cell receptor beta chain was observed in a study of T cells in localized non-small cell lung cancer. This clone was recorded once. Deletions cut 4 bases from V and 10 bases from J, with 20 bases between. The germline CDR1 and CDR2 sequences are SGHAT and FQNNGV. CDR3 length: 15 residues. Sequencing used immunoSEQ multiplex PCR; TCRdb keeps in-frame clones, though not all of them. The repertoire holds approximately 61,000 clones, with 86% as singletons. The sequence was obtained from a woman aged 35 to 75 with stage I lung adenocarcinoma. The chain joins TRBV11-2 to TRBJ2-4; D is perhaps TRBD1 (5 bases). The specimen comprised peripheral blood, sampled before any cancer treatment. The CDR3 region is CASSSDQGRAKIQYF. CDR3 sequence (DNA): TGTGCCAGCAGCTCAGATCAGGGCCGAGCCAAGATTCAGTACTTC.